This TCR beta chain was captured by sequencing in a study of T cell responses to AZD1222 COVID-19 vaccine (dated by TCRdb to the early 2020s). Regarding the complete study: AZD1222 recipients given second doses at about 4 weeks or at about 12 weeks were pooled, since spike-specific TCR depth and breadth were not found to differ between the two schedules. Enrollment into the trials was organized by age into subgroups of 18-55, 56-69 and 70-plus years, and those subgroups contained roughly 140, 27 and 60 TCR-sequenced participants, respectively. TCR sequencing covered 230 to 250 trial participants: some 210 given two doses of AZD1222 and approximately 26 given two doses of MenACWY control vaccine. Findings and caveats that apply to the study as a whole: After two AZD1222 doses, spike-specific TCR breadth and depth were significantly higher than at day 0 and than in MenACWY recipients. Because no day 14 peak-response samples were available, repertoires were characterized only after the peak T cell response. In the small 56-69-year group, the increase in depth fell short of significance, most likely because of low power. Nearly half of unique spike-specific TCRs reportedly recognized epitopes outside regions mutated in the B.1.351 and B.1.1.7 variants. Participants were mostly white British, with more females than males. The authors suggested clonal diversity may have been underestimated. Conclusions about previously exposed vaccinees were limited because only six AZD1222 recipients were SARS-CoV-2 seropositive at baseline. The vaccine-associated CD4 TCRs covered the entire spike protein, and the dominant responses fell in regions 160-218 and 743-854.

The time point label corresponds to: baseline before first vaccination. Vaccinee samples came from UK trials COV001 and COV002, including a single-blind randomized controlled phase 2/3 trial of AZD1222 (ChAdOx1 nCoV-19) in healthy adults. Trial participant PBMC samples were collected at day 0 and day 28 after the second dose for TCRbeta chain sequencing. The CDR3 regions of human TCRbeta chains were subjected to immunosequencing. As for how the authors treated the data: TCRs in the repertoires were compared against a reference library of SARS-CoV-2-specific TCRs that had been generated with the MIRA antigen-specificity platform. Breadth was defined as the fraction of unique TCRs that were SARS-CoV-2-associated, and depth was defined as the fraction of total T cells that were SARS-CoV-2-associated. Using the MIRA data, each spike-specific TCR was mapped to the spike region that the TCR reacts to and placed in a CD4 or CD8 class. Log10-transformed breadth and depth values were compared by one-way ANOVA with Sidak's multiple comparisons tests. The table was pulled from immuneACCESS by TCRdb, which kept in-frame rearrangements only. Such tables lose some clones; where checked, under half of the loss comes from unresolved V genes, and the rest has no known cause. V and J calls plus clone size are reproduced from that table; the DNA served to infer D and trimming. Counted in this sample were about 120,000 clones; roughly 87% of them appeared once. The ten largest clones represent around 7.5% of the sample.

Only one count was recorded for this clone. The antigen this receptor binds is unknown. No qualities accompany the bases; no much larger clone lies one base away. The germline V gene (reference sequence) specifies LGHDT as CDR1 and YNNKEL as CDR2. V is pared back by 1 base and J by 6 bases, with 13 bases lying between the germline termini. The CDR3 goes from the cysteine to the phenylalanine over 15 residues. Just the 45-base CDR3 DNA is kept, in frame starting at base 1. The V gene is TRBV3-1 (or the pseudogene TRBV3-2) and the J gene is TRBJ2-1; TRBD2 is a weak D gene call, 5 bases matching. The sample was peripheral blood, taken on day 0 of AZD1222 vaccination. This TCR derives from an adult in good health. The base sequence is TGTGCCAGCAGCCAAGTGCGGGTCCTGAGCAATGAGCAGTTCTTC. Its translation is CASSQVRVLSNEQFF.